There are many counts of the clone carrying this T cell receptor (beta chain). The data originate from a study of identical twins. One entry per CDR3 protein, called by TCRdb with MiXCR from the 5' RACE reads. The sample holds about 220,000 distinct CDR3 sequences, 6.5% seen once. This CDR3 contains 13 residues. J gave up 4 bases and V 4 bases, and 2 bases lay outside the gene matches. Germline loops: CDR1 SGHTA, CDR2 FQGNSA. These sequences were also reported in another study, on T cells expressing NK-cell markers.

The clonotype originates from a young woman in good health. The rearrangement links TRBV7-2 to TRBJ1-2; TRBD1 matches 8 bases. The material sequenced was CD8+ T cells sorted from blood. The CDR3 DNA sequence: TGTGCCAGCAGCTCGGGACAGGTCTATGGCTACACCTTC. It encodes CASSSGQVYGYTF. The whole variable domain, remainder taken from reference TRBV7-2 and TRBJ1-2, is GAGVSQSPSNKVTEKGKDVELRCDPISGHTALYWYRQSLGQGLEFLIYFQGNSAPDKSGLPSDRFSAERTGGSVSTLTIQRTQQEDSAVYLCASSSGQVYGYTFGSGTRLTVV.